This TCR beta chain was sequenced during a study of blood T cell repertoires in COVID-19. Study-level background: PBMCs, B-cell-depleted T cells, or T cells were the source of the cDNA or gDNA that made up the material.

The table lists this clone with a count of one. Measured with immunoSEQ multiplex PCR; TCRdb has only the in-frame clones, and not every one. The sample gives roughly 140,000 clones, approximately 86% of which show up once; roughly 3.4% is in the top ten. Germline CDR1 is SGDLS and CDR2 is YYNGEE. This CDR3 has 13 amino acids. With 5 bases clipped from V and 6 bases from J, the junction kept 3 bases outside the gene matches. The sequence was obtained from a man in his 70s with acute or convalescent COVID-19. Sequencing was done on a sample of peripheral blood. The V call is TRBV9, the J call TRBJ2-2; 8 bases agree with TRBD1. Here the CDR3 reads CASSDRGAGELFF. The CDR3 region has the DNA TGTGCCAGCAGTGACAGGGGTGCCGGGGAGCTGTTTTTT.